What follows are 8 T cell receptor beta chains derived from one specimen sequenced in a study of blood T cell repertoires in COVID-19. Data came from immunoSEQ multiplex PCR; TCRdb stores just in-frame clones and leaves some out. There are under 500,000 clones in the sample; roughly nine tenths occur only once, and 0.95% to 1.2% lies in the top ten. The sequenced material came from PBMCs or T cells enriched from blood (not recorded which). The receptors here all came from a young man who had recovered from COVID-19.

The V gene is TRBV5-6, the J gene TRBJ1-5; TRBD1 might be the D (5 bases). Trimming cost V 4 bases and J 0 bases, with 11 bases left between them. Germline V gene lookup returns CDR1 SGHDT and CDR2 YYEEEE. This CDR3 comprises 15 residues. Written as DNA, the CDR3 is TGTGCCAGCAGCGAGACAGCTAATAGCAATCAGCCCCAGCATTTT. It is translated as CASSETANSNQPQHF.

The J gene is TRBJ2-1, the V gene TRBV5-6; D perhaps matches TRBD2 (6 bases). V shed 4 bases and J shed 4 bases, with 15 bases lying between them. This CDR3 comprises 15 residues. In germline, CDR1 is SGHDT, CDR2 YYEEEE. The CDR3 DNA reads TGTGCCAGCAGCAGGACCAGCGGGCTATACAATGAGCAGTTCTTC. Amino acid sequence: CASSRTSGLYNEQFF. Full variable domain (remainder filled in from reference TRBV5-6 and TRBJ2-1): DAGVTQSPTHLIKTRGQQVTLRCSPKSGHDTVSWYQQALGQGPQFIFQYYEEEERQRGNFPDRFSGHQFPNYSSELNVNALLLGDSALYLCASSRTSGLYNEQFFGPGTRLTVL.

The rearrangement joins TRBV2 to TRBJ2-5; 10 bases map to TRBD2. Germline V CDR1 and CDR2: SNHLY, FYNNEI. The V gene end was trimmed by 10 bases and the J gene end by 1 base; junction bases not matched to a gene: 9. The CDR3 loop spans 15 amino acids. CDR3 amino acids: CATILAGERQETQYF. DNA of the CDR3: TGTGCCACAATCCTAGCGGGAGAACGCCAAGAGACCCAGTACTTC.

The CDR3 sequence is CASSPPTAGELFF. In DNA form, the CDR3 reads TGTGCCAGCTCACCCCCCACTGCCGGGGAGCTGTTTTTT. This chain links TRBV18 with TRBJ2-2; D is ambiguous. V lost 3 bases and J 6 bases, leaving 8 bases between the germline ends. CDR3 length equals 13 residues. Germline V gene lookup returns CDR1 KGHSH and CDR2 LQKENI.

J is TRBJ1-6 and V is TRBV9; D gene unclear. This CDR3 region has 17 residues. CDR1 and CDR2 (germline): SGDLS, YYNGEE. V shed 3 bases and J shed 0 bases, with 13 bases lying between them. The CDR3 nucleotides read TGTGCCAGCAGCGCGAGGCCCCAGAGCTCCTATAATTCACCCCTCCACTTT. Its protein product is CASSARPQSSYNSPLHF.

The V call is TRBV3-1 (or the pseudogene TRBV3-2), the J call TRBJ2-3; TRBD2 matches at 7 bases. The CDR3 is 17 residues long. CDR1 is LGHDT and CDR2 is YNNKEL in the germline V gene (reference sequence). Trimming at V came to 2 bases and at J to 5 bases, leaving 13 bases not matched to a gene. CDR3 sequence reads: CASSQSSNGGVGDTQYF. For the CDR3, the DNA is TGTGCCAGCAGCCAATCTTCTAATGGGGGGGTGGGAGATACGCAGTATTTT.

This chain links TRBV5-8 with TRBJ2-3; possibly TRBD1 for D (5 bases). V was pared by 3 bases and J by 5 bases, with 13 bases between. Germline CDR1 is SGHTS and CDR2 is YDEGEE. CDR3 length: 14 residues. CDR3 sequence reads: CASSSGNRGDTQYF. The DNA of the CDR3 is TGTGCCAGCAGCTCTGGGAATAGGGGAGATACGCAGTATTTT.

V is TRBV7-9 and J is TRBJ2-7; 7 bases agree with TRBD2. The ends lost 5 bases at V and 0 bases at J; junction bases unmatched: 10. From germline, CDR1 is SEHNR and CDR2 FQNEAQ (reference sequence). The CDR3 is 16 residues long. The CDR3 is CASSTRTRNSSYEQYF. The CDR3 DNA reads TGTGCCAGCAGCACAAGGACTAGAAATAGCTCCTACGAGCAGTACTTC.